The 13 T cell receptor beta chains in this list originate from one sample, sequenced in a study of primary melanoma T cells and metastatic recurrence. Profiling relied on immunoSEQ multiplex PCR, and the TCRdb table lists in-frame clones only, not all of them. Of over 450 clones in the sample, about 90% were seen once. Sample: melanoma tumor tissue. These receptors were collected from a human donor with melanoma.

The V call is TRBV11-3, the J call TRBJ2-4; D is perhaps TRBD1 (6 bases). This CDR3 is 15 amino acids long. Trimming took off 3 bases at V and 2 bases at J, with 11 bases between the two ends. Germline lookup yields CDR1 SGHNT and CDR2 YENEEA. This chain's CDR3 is CASSLAGATKNIQYF. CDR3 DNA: TGTGCCAGCAGCTTGGCAGGGGCCACCAAAAACATTCAGTACTTC.

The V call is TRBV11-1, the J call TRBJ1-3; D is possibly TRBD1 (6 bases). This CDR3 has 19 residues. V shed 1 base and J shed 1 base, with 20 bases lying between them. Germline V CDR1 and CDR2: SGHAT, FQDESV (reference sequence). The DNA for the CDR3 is TGTGCCAGCAGCTTAGTTGGCGTAACAGGGTGGGGATCTGGAAACACCATATATTTT. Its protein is CASSLVGVTGWGSGNTIYF.

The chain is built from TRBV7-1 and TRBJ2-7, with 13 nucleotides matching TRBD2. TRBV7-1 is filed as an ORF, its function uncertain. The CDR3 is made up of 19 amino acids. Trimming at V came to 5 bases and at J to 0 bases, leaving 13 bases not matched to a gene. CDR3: CASSQVGTSGTARSYEQYF. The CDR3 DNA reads TGTGCCAGCAGCCAAGTAGGGACTAGCGGGACGGCCCGCTCCTACGAGCAGTACTTC.

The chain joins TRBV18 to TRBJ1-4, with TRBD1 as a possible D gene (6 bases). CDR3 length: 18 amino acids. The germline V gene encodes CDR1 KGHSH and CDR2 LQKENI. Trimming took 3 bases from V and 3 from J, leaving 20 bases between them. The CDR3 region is CASSPRQETYSANEKLFF. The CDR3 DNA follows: TGTGCCAGCTCACCGAGACAGGAAACTTACTCAGCTAATGAAAAACTGTTTTTT.

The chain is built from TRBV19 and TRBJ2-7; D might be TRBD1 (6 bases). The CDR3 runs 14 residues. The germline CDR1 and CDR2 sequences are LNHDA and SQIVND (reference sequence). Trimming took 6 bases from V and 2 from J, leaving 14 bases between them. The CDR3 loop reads CASSSDSGTYEQYF. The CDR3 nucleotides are TGTGCCAGTAGCTCGGACAGCGGAACCTACGAGCAGTACTTC.

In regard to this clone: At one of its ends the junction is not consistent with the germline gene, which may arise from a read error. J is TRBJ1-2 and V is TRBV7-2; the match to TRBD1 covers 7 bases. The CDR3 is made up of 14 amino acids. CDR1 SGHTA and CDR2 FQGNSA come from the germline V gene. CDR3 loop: CASLRTGRVDGYTF. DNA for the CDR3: TGTGCCAGCCTAAGGACAGGAAGAGTCGATGGCTATACCTTC.

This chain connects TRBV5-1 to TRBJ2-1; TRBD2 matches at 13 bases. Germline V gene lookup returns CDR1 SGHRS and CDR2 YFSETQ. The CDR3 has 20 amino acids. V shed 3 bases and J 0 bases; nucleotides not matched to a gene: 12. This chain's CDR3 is CASSYPGTSGTFSSYNEQFF. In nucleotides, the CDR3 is TGCGCCAGCAGCTATCCCGGGACTAGCGGGACTTTCAGCTCCTACAATGAGCAGTTCTTC.

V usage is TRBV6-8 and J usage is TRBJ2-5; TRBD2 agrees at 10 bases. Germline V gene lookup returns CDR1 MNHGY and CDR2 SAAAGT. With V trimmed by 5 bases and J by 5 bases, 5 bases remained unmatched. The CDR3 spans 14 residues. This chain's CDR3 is CASSPSGSRETQYF. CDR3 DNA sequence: TGTGCCAGCAGTCCTAGCGGGAGCCGGGAGACCCAGTACTTC.

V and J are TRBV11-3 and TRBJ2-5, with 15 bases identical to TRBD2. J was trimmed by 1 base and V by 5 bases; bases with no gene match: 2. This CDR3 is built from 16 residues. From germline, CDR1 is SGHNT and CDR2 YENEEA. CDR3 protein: CASSKGLAGGQETQYF. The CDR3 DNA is TGTGCCAGCAGCAAGGGACTAGCGGGGGGCCAAGAGACCCAGTACTTC.

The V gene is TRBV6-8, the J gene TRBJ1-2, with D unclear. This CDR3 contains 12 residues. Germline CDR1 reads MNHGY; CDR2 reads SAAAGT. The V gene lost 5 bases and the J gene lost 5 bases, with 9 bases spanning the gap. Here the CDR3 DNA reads TGTGCCAGCAGTCGCCCGGGGTATGGCTACACCTTC. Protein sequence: CASSRPGYGYTF.

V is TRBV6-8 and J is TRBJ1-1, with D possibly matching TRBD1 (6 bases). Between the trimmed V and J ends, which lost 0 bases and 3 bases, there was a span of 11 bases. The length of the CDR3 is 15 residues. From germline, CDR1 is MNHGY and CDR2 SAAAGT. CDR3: CASSYSREGDTEAFF. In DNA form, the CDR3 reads TGTGCCAGCAGTTACTCCAGGGAGGGGGACACTGAAGCTTTCTTT.

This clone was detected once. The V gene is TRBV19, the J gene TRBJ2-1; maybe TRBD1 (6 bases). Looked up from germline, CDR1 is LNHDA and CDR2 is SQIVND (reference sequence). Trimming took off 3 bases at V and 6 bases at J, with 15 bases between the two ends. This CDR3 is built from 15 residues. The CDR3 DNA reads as TGTGCCAGTAGTATGCCACCCGGGACACTCAATGAGCAGTTCTTC. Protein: CASSMPPGTLNEQFF.

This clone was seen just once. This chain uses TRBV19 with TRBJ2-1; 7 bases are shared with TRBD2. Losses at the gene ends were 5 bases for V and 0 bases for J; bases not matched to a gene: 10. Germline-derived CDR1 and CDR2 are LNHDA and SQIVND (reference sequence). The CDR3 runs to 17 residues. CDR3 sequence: CASSPTAGDASYNEQFF. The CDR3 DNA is TGTGCCAGTAGTCCAACCGCGGGGGACGCCTCCTACAATGAGCAGTTCTTC.